The TCR beta chain under discussion was sequenced for a study of Ad26.COV2.S vaccination and SARS-CoV-2 variants. The germline V gene encodes CDR1 SGHNT and CDR2 YYREEE (reference sequence). The V and J ends lost 1 base and 5 bases respectively, with 12 bases between them. This CDR3 has 14 amino acids. Overall study results and limits: Assessments of TCR breadth and depth may have underestimated the total T cell responses.

This clone was seen only a few times. Its antigen remains unknown. Generated by immunoSEQ multiplex PCR, the TCRdb table keeps only in-frame clones and is missing some. The table has hundreds of thousands of clones, more than 70% seen once. Stated treatment: roughly 18 received Ad26.COV2.S at low or high dose, single or two shots; 5 received placebo; per-sample allocation not given. The samples date from day 63 after the first vaccine or placebo injection. The chain carries TRBV5-4 and TRBJ1-1, with unresolved D. The receptor comes from a person aged 18-60 years who received the Ad26.COV2.S COVID-19 vaccine or a placebo. The sample in question was peripheral blood, obtained in a trial of Ad26.COV2.S vaccine versus placebo. The CDR3 region has the DNA TGTGCCAGCAGCTTGAGAGAGCGGGGAACTGAAGCTTTCTTT. Translating it yields CASSLRERGTEAFF.